This TCR beta chain was observed in a study of neurological immune-mediated disorders. This clonotype was observed at least ten times. Noted time point: technical triplicate 3. CDR3 size: 15 residues. Trimming removed 0 bases from V and 5 bases from J, with 11 bases in between. CDR1 and CDR2 (germline): MGHRA, YSYEKL. TCRdb called the 5' RACE reads again in MiXCR, with one record for every CDR3 protein. The sample yields tens of thousands of distinct CDR3 sequences, 15% to 20% seen once. V and J are TRBV4-1 and TRBJ2-4; no clear D gene. The sequence was collected from a female donor with HTLV-1-associated myelopathy (HAM/TSP). Source material: CD4+ T cells from blood. Here the CDR3 DNA reads TGCGCCAGCAGCCAAGAAGACGGAAGGCAAAACATTCAGTACTTC. It codes for CASSQEDGRQNIQYF.